One and the same sample provided the 27 T cell receptor beta chains below, sequenced in a study of cytomegalovirus exposure and HLA in healthy donors. Both 60 Vbeta primers and 13 Jbeta primers went into the PCR. Data came from immunoSEQ multiplex PCR; TCRdb stores just in-frame clones and leaves some out. The profile covers 100,000 to 150,000 clones, with 81% appearing a single time and less than 1.1% taken by the ten largest. Specimen: PBMCs. The receptors were sampled from a woman aged 25 to 39 in good health and CMV-seronegative.

Regarding this clone: One end of the junction does not line up with germline, which may come from a read error. The chain employs TRBV7-9 and TRBJ2-3; D may match TRBD1 or TRBD2 (6 bases each). Germline CDR1 reads SEHNR; CDR2 reads FQNEAQ (reference sequence). The CDR3 spans 16 residues. Here the CDR3 DNA reads TGTTCCAGCAGCTTAGCGGTAGGGGGTGGAACAGATACGCAGTATTTT. The encoded protein is CSSSLAVGGGTDTQYF.

The chain links TRBV29-1 to TRBJ2-3; 7 nucleotides match TRBD2. Trimming took 7 bases from V and 0 from J; bases not matched to a gene: 7. The CDR3 length is 14 residues. Germline values: CDR1 SQVTM, CDR2 ANQGSEA. The CDR3, as DNA: TGCAGCGGTTATACGGGAGGAAGCACAGATACGCAGTATTTT. Its protein product is CSGYTGGSTDTQYF.

This clone has a single count. The chain uses TRBV4-2 and TRBJ2-7; D is undetermined. Germline V gene sequence: CDR1 LGHNA, CDR2 YNFKEQ. The CDR3 is 18 amino acids. With 0 bases removed from V and 4 bases from J, the gap between germline ends came to 22 bases. This CDR3 reads CASSQDPPAAVTHYEQYF. In nucleotides, the CDR3 is TGTGCCAGCAGCCAAGATCCCCCCGCCGCAGTAACCCATTACGAGCAGTACTTC.

The chain uses TRBV4-1 and TRBJ2-6; D is undetermined. Germline assignment: CDR1 MGHRA and CDR2 YSYEKL. The CDR3 is 17 residues long. Trimming removed 1 base from V and 0 bases from J, with 10 bases in between. CDR3 in amino acids: CASSQAPDSSGANVLTF. The CDR3 DNA sequence: TGCGCCAGCAGCCAAGCGCCTGATAGCTCTGGGGCCAACGTCCTGACTTTC.

The chain uses TRBV28 and TRBJ1-6; no firm D call. This CDR3 has 14 amino acids. Trimming cost V 8 bases and J 9 bases, with 17 bases left between them. Germline V gives CDR1 MDHEN, CDR2 SYDVKM. The CDR3 loop reads CASLRHASTSPLHF. The CDR3 DNA reads as TGTGCCAGCTTACGACACGCTTCGACTTCACCCCTCCACTTT.

This clone showed up just once. V is TRBV30 and J is TRBJ2-6; D not certain. CDR3 size: 15 residues. Trimming pared 0 bases from V and 0 bases from J, leaving 6 bases between. The germline CDR1 and CDR2 sequences are GTSNPN and SVGIG (reference sequence). DNA of the CDR3: TGTGCCTGGAGTGTAAGCCACTCTGGGGCCAACGTCCTGACTTTC. This sequence encodes CAWSVSHSGANVLTF.

V and J are TRBV30 and TRBJ1-5, with 8 bases aligning to TRBD1. Unmatched junction bases numbered 5, after V lost 2 bases and J lost 5 bases. This CDR3 region has 14 residues. CDR1 and CDR2 from the germline V gene are GTSNPN and SVGIG (reference sequence). This CDR3 is CAWSQGTGYQPQHF. CDR3 sequence (DNA): TGTGCCTGGAGTCAAGGGACAGGATATCAGCCCCAGCATTTT.

Of note for this clone: The DNA is omitted, as the CDR3 cannot be located on it reliably, and the CDR3 follows TCRdb's listing. The gene calls are TRBV25-1 and TRBJ2-7; TRBD2 was called by the table and not checked on the DNA. Germline V gives CDR1 MGHDK, CDR2 SYGVNS. Including both end residues, the CDR3 is 13 amino acids long. CDR3 sequence reads: CASSEFGRGAEYF.

The rearrangement uses TRBV5-1 and TRBJ2-1, with 7 bases lining up with TRBD1. The V gene's germline CDR1 is SGHRS and CDR2 YFSETQ. CDR3 size: 16 residues. The V gene end was trimmed by 0 bases and the J gene end by 8 bases; junction bases not matched to a gene: 11. In DNA, the CDR3 is TGCGCCAGCAGCTTGGTCCGGGACAGCAAAGAGTATGAGCAGTTCTTC. Its protein is CASSLVRDSKEYEQFF.

The CDR3 nucleotides are TGTGCCTGGAGTGTACAAGAGAGGGACAGGGGGATGAACACTGAAGCTTTCTTT. Its protein is CAWSVQERDRGMNTEAFF. This rearrangement joins TRBV30 to TRBJ1-1; 11 bases agree with TRBD1. The germline CDR1 and CDR2 sequences are GTSNPN and SVGIG (reference sequence). Unmatched junction bases numbered 9, after V lost 0 bases and J lost 0 bases. The CDR3 extends over 18 amino acids.

The chain carries TRBV4-2 and TRBJ2-2; 11 bases map to TRBD2. With 4 bases clipped from V and 5 bases from J, the junction kept 9 bases outside the gene matches. Germline assignment: CDR1 LGHNA and CDR2 YNFKEQ. The CDR3 totals 17 residues. The CDR3 sequence is CASSPVAGGMLTGELFF. CDR3 nucleotide sequence: TGTGCCAGCAGCCCAGTAGCGGGGGGGATGTTAACCGGGGAGCTGTTTTTT.

V and J are TRBV30 and TRBJ2-5; no clear D. CDR1 GTSNPN and CDR2 SVGIG come from the germline V gene (reference sequence). Trimming took 2 bases from V and 1 from J, leaving 8 bases between them. The CDR3 extends over 13 amino acids. The CDR3 loop reads CAWSRVLQETQYF. CDR3 DNA: TGTGCCTGGAGTCGGGTACTCCAAGAGACCCAGTACTTC.

V usage is TRBV6-1 and J usage is TRBJ2-3; D possibly corresponds to TRBD2 (7 bases). Germline V gene lookup returns CDR1 MNHNS and CDR2 SASEGT. The CDR3 loop spans 15 amino acids. V was clipped by 4 bases and J by 2 bases, with 13 bases between them. This CDR3 reads CASSVPGGYTDTQYF. CDR3 nucleotides: TGTGCCAGCAGTGTACCGGGGGGCTACACAGATACGCAGTATTTT.

The chain is built from TRBV18 and TRBJ2-3, with TRBD1 identical over 10 bases. V gave up 6 bases and J gave up 6 bases; unmatched junction bases: 12. The CDR3 sequence is 16 residues long. Germline CDR1 KGHSH, CDR2 LQKENI. CDR3 loop: CASSPFDRGQPDTQYF. The CDR3 DNA follows: TGTGCCAGCTCGCCGTTCGACAGGGGGCAGCCGGATACGCAGTATTTT.

The J gene is TRBJ1-3, the V gene TRBV9; TRBD1 matches 9 bases. V lost 2 bases, J lost 6 bases, and 3 bases stayed unmatched. This CDR3 region has 14 residues. Germline lookup yields CDR1 SGDLS and CDR2 YYNGEE. The CDR3 DNA sequence: TGTGCCAGCAGCGTTACAGGGGGCGAAAACACCATATATTTT. Translating it yields CASSVTGGENTIYF.

The chain joins TRBV10-3 to TRBJ1-5; D unclear. The germline CDR1 and CDR2 sequences are ENHRY and SYGVKD. CDR3 size: 14 residues. V dropped 0 bases and J dropped 6 bases, with 9 bases sitting between them. CDR3 in DNA: TGTGCCATCAGTGAGTCGTCAGGTCTTCAGCCCCAGCATTTT. It codes for CAISESSGLQPQHF.

V gene TRBV5-6 combines with J gene TRBJ1-5; D perhaps matches TRBD1 (6 bases). Germline V gene sequence: CDR1 SGHDT, CDR2 YYEEEE. The CDR3 totals 14 residues. V lost 4 bases to trimming and J lost 4 bases, with 12 bases between them. CDR3 DNA sequence: TGTGCCAGCAGCCAACTAACAGGGAATCAGCCCCAGCATTTT. This gives the protein CASSQLTGNQPQHF.

V gene TRBV10-3 combines with J gene TRBJ1-1, with D maybe TRBD1 (6 bases). Germline assignment: CDR1 ENHRY and CDR2 SYGVKD. The V and J ends lost 4 bases and 0 bases respectively, with 9 bases between them. This CDR3 spans 14 amino acids. The CDR3 coding sequence is TGTGCCATCAGTGGTCAGGGGATGAACACTGAAGCTTTCTTT. It translates to CAISGQGMNTEAFF.

The chain uses TRBV27 and TRBJ2-2, with 9 bases lining up with TRBD1. V was pared by 5 bases and J by 5 bases, with 9 bases of the junction left unmatched. There are 16 residues in the CDR3. Germline assignment: CDR1 MNHEY and CDR2 SMNVEV (reference sequence). The CDR3 sequence is CASSPNRGRRTGELFF. The CDR3 DNA reads TGTGCCAGCAGTCCTAACAGGGGGCGGCGGACCGGGGAGCTGTTTTTT.

The rearrangement links TRBV5-4 to TRBJ1-1; maybe TRBD1 (6 bases). The V gene's germline CDR1 is SGHNT and CDR2 YYREEE (reference sequence). This CDR3 contains 16 residues. The V gene lost 3 bases and the J gene lost 0 bases, with 15 bases spanning the gap. CDR3 sequence reads: CASSSIGRGMNTEAFF. The CDR3 DNA reads TGTGCCAGCAGCTCTATAGGCAGGGGCATGAACACTGAAGCTTTCTTT.

The rearrangement uses TRBV6-9 and TRBJ1-5, with D maybe TRBD1 (5 bases). In germline, CDR1 is MNHGY, CDR2 SVAAGI. V lost 7 bases and J 0 bases, leaving 19 bases between the germline ends. The CDR3 runs 17 residues. In nucleotides, the CDR3 is TGTGCCAGCACCTCTGGGGGGTGCACCAATAGCAATCAGCCCCAGCATTTT. This sequence encodes CASTSGGCTNSNQPQHF.

The chain employs TRBV14 and TRBJ2-5; tentative D call: TRBD1 (6 bases). Near its end, the DNA agrees better with TRBJ2-7, so the J call may be wrong. The CDR3 spans 16 residues. CDR1 is SGHDN, CDR2 FVKESK, per germline. CDR3 DNA: TGTGCCAGCAGCCAAGCAGGGGCCTTAGCAGTCTACGAGCAGTACTTC. This encodes CASSQAGALAVYEQYF.

V usage is TRBV7-9 and J usage is TRBJ2-7, with D possibly TRBD1 on 6 matching bases. Trimming took off 0 bases at V and 2 bases at J, with 11 bases between the two ends. The length of the CDR3 is 15 residues. Germline lookup yields CDR1 SEHNR and CDR2 FQNEAQ (reference sequence). DNA of the CDR3: TGTGCCAGCAGCTTAGCGTCAGGGGCCCCCTACGAGCAGTACTTC. Translation gives CASSLASGAPYEQYF.

This rearrangement joins TRBV11-3 to TRBJ2-3, with 8 bases that match TRBD1. V was pared by 6 bases and J by 8 bases, with 7 bases of the junction left unmatched. The CDR3 totals 13 residues. Per the germline V gene, CDR1 is SGHNT and CDR2 is YENEEA. CDR3 DNA: TGTGCCAGCAGACAAGGACAGGGCGGTACGCAGTATTTT. Translated: CASRQGQGGTQYF.

This clone was picked up one time. V gene TRBV2 combines with J gene TRBJ2-5; 9 bases match TRBD1. This CDR3 is built from 15 residues. The germline V gene has CDR1 SNHLY and CDR2 FYNNEI. V was pared by 5 bases and J by 4 bases, with 8 bases of the junction left unmatched. In nucleotides, the CDR3 is TGTGCCAGCAGTTTGGGGACAGGGTGGGCAGAGACCCAGTACTTC. Protein sequence: CASSLGTGWAETQYF. Full variable domain (rest looked up from reference TRBV2 and TRBJ2-5): EPEVTQTPSHQVTQMGQEVILRCVPISNHLYFYWYRQILGQKVEFLVSFYNNEISEKSEIFDDQFSVERPDGSNFTLKIRSTKLEDSAMYFCASSLGTGWAETQYFGPGTRLLVL.

As DNA, the CDR3 is TGTGCCAGCAGCGTAGCGATGGGCAGAACAACAGATACGCAGTATTTT. Translation gives CASSVAMGRTTDTQYF. The gene calls are TRBV9 and TRBJ2-3, with D uncertain. Looked up from germline, CDR1 is SGDLS and CDR2 is YYNGEE. The V and J ends lost 0 bases and 3 bases respectively, with 14 bases between them. CDR3 length: 16 amino acids.

The chain carries TRBV9 and TRBJ2-5, with TRBD2 identical over 11 bases. The CDR3 is 16 amino acids. The germline V gene encodes CDR1 SGDLS and CDR2 YYNGEE. V shed 0 bases, J shed 7 bases, and the junction held 8 bases outside the gene matches. The DNA of the CDR3 is TGTGCCAGCAGCGTAGTAGCTAGCGGGGGGTCGGGGACCCAGTACTTC. Protein product: CASSVVASGGSGTQYF.